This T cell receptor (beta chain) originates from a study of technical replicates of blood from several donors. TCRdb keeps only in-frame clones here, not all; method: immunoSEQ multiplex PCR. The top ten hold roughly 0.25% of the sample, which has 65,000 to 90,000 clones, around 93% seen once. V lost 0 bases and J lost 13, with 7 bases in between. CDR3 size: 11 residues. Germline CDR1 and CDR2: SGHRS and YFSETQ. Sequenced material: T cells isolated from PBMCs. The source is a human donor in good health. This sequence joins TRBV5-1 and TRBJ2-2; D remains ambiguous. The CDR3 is CASSLDERLFF. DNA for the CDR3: TGCGCCAGCAGCTTGGACGAGCGGCTGTTTTTT. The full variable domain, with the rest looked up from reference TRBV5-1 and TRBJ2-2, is KAGVTQTPRYLIKTRGQQVTLSCSPISGHRSVSWYQQTPGQGLQFLFEYFSETQRNKGNFPGRFSGRQFSNSRSEMNVSTLELGDSALYLCASSLDERLFFGEGSRLTVL.